Detailed here is one T cell receptor beta chain. Its target is not known. Libraries of TRB cDNA were made by 5' RACE and carried UMIs. TCRdb processed the 5' RACE reads again and assigns one entry to each CDR3 protein, with no DNA. This repertoire includes 140,000 to 150,000 distinct CDR3 sequences. The data derive from a study of CXCR3-negative and CXCR3-positive naive CD8 T cells. The study's findings and limits: CXCR3-positive naive cells had TRB CDR3s that were more hydrophobic than CXCR3-negative naive cells had. The study found CXCR3 expression partially decreased after cryopreservation and ran most assays on fresh PBMCs. TCR strength was inferred from TRB CDR3 properties, while surface CD5 was comparable between naive subsets. Researchers reported similar TRBV-TRBJ usage in naive CXCR3-negative and CXCR3-positive cells, though memory differed.

Naive CD8+ T lymphocytes were specified as CD45RO-CCR7+CD27+CD95-. The CDR3 length is 16 residues. The germline CDR1 and CDR2 sequences are SQVTM and ANQGSEA. Specimen: naive CXCR3+ CD8+ T cells from blood. Subset denoted: CD45RO-CCR7+CD27+CD95- naive CD8+ T cells expressing CXCR3 (TNR3+). The rearrangement uses TRBV29-1 and TRBJ2-1. The clonotype originates from a human donor in good health. Some clones in this sample may be carry-over from other donors' samples. The CDR3 region is CSVDEGSFLSYNEQFF.